The clone carrying this TCR beta chain occurred a few times. Its specificity is unknown. Treatment defined: approximately 9-day PBMC culture with coronavirus spike peptide pools or control peptides (ViraFEST assay). Positive tests by PCR, dated March to December 2020, predated US Alpha, Beta and Delta variants. This record belongs to a study of vaccination and CD4 T cells after COVID-19. The wider study: Controls had a CEFX pool, an HIV-1 Nef pool, or no peptide added.

V shed 2 bases, J shed 0 bases, and the junction held 3 bases outside the gene matches. CDR3 size: 15 residues. Germline CDR1 is MNHEY and CDR2 is SVGAGI. Cultured CD4+ T cell DNA underwent sequencing with the Oncomine TCR Beta short-read assay. TCRdb processed the PCR reads anew with MiXCR; each CDR3 protein has one entry. The repertoire holds 13,000 or so distinct CDR3 sequences, with roughly 60% as singletons. The chain recombines TRBV6-5 with TRBJ1-1; 7 bases match TRBD1. This receptor was obtained from a human donor who had recovered from COVID-19. Sequences were obtained from CD4+ T cells from blood, cultured in vitro. CDR3 nucleotides: TGTGCCAGCAGTTACGGGACAGAGGTGAACACTGAAGCTTTCTTT. Its translation: CASSYGTEVNTEAFF.